Listed here are 27 T cell receptor beta chains from one sample, sequenced in a study of neurological immune-mediated disorders. MiXCR was run by TCRdb on the 5' RACE reads, yielding one entry per CDR3 protein. The table includes tens of thousands of distinct CDR3 sequences, about 9.3% detected once. Sequences were obtained from PBMCs. The receptors were gathered from a woman aged 35 to 49 with HTLV-1-associated myelopathy (HAM/TSP).

The table lists this clonotype with many counts. V gene TRBV28 combines with J gene TRBJ1-5; D possibly corresponds to TRBD1 (5 bases). Germline V gene sequence: CDR1 MDHEN, CDR2 SYDVKM. V was trimmed by 6 bases and J by 5 bases, leaving 20 bases between them. The CDR3 loop spans 16 amino acids. Here the CDR3 DNA reads TGTGCCAGCAGCCTTTGGAGACAGTATGACGATCAGCCCCAGCATTTT. It translates to CASSLWRQYDDQPQHF.

This clonotype was detected many times. The V gene is TRBV5-1, the J gene TRBJ2-7; 8 bases fit TRBD1. Germline V lookup: CDR1 SGHRS, CDR2 YFSETQ. V gave up 0 bases and J gave up 2 bases; unmatched junction bases: 1. The CDR3 extends over 14 amino acids. The CDR3: CASSLGQGPYEQYF. As DNA, the CDR3 is TGCGCCAGCAGCTTGGGACAGGGGCCCTACGAGCAGTACTTC.

This clonotype has a count of ten or more. The chain couples TRBV4-1 to TRBJ2-2; D uncertain. The CDR3 contains 18 residues. Trimming left V 4 bases short and J 2 bases short, with 20 bases between. Germline assignment: CDR1 MGHRA and CDR2 YSYEKL. The CDR3 region is CASSLRGWAPENTGELFF. In DNA form, the CDR3 reads TGCGCCAGCAGCCTAAGAGGATGGGCCCCGGAAAACACCGGGGAGCTGTTTTTT.

This clonotype was seen repeatedly, ten times or more. The gene calls are TRBV29-1 and TRBJ2-7; 9 bases are a match to TRBD1. The trim removed 4 bases at V and 5 bases at J, leaving 6 bases unmatched. Germline assignment: CDR1 SQVTM and CDR2 ANQGSEA. This CDR3 has 13 residues. The CDR3 nucleotides are TGCAGCGTTGTCGGGACAGGGTCGGACGAGCAGTACTTC. Protein: CSVVGTGSDEQYF.

This clonotype was seen repeatedly, ten times or more. The chain carries TRBV7-2 and TRBJ1-2, with D possibly matching TRBD1 (6 bases). The CDR3 is made up of 15 amino acids. V lost 7 bases to trimming and J lost 3 bases, with 18 bases between them. Germline V CDR1 and CDR2: SGHTA, FQGNSA. Here the CDR3 DNA reads TGTGCCAGCACCGAGGCATACAGGGTAGACTATGGCTACACCTTC. Encoded protein: CASTEAYRVDYGYTF. The full variable domain, in which reference TRBV7-2 and TRBJ1-2 provide the parts outside the CDR3, is GAGVSQSPSNKVTEKGKDVELRCDPISGHTALYWYRQSLGQGLEFLIYFQGNSAPDKSGLPSDRFSAERTGGSVSTLTIQRTQQEDSAVYLCASTEAYRVDYGYTFGSGTRLTVV.

This clonotype came up many times. CDR3 sequence reads: CASSFVRGANTGELFF. DNA for the CDR3: TGTGCCAGCAGCTTCGTAAGAGGGGCAAACACCGGGGAGCTGTTTTTT. The chain uses TRBV7-8 and TRBJ2-2; D might be TRBD1 or TRBD2, each matching 5 bases. This CDR3 contains 16 residues. Looked up from germline, CDR1 is SGHVS and CDR2 is FQNEAQ. The V end lost 3 bases, the J end lost 2 bases, and 13 bases lay between the germline ends.

This clonotype showed up many times. CDR3 DNA: TGCAGCGTACTACACGGATACGAGCAGTACTTC. Translated, it gives CSVLHGYEQYF. The chain couples TRBV29-1 to TRBJ2-7; D is undetermined. CDR1 and CDR2 from the germline V gene are SQVTM and ANQGSEA. The CDR3 sequence is 11 residues long. V lost 6 bases to trimming and J lost 4 bases, with 10 bases between them.

This clonotype was recorded at least ten times. The J gene is TRBJ2-7, the V gene TRBV12-3 or TRBV12-4; TRBD2 might be the D (6 bases). The CDR3 totals 14 residues. V lost 6 bases and J 5 bases, leaving 17 bases between the germline ends. The CDR3 reads CASSRRLGEDEQYF. As DNA, the CDR3 is TGTGCCAGCAGCCGACGACTGGGGGAGGACGAGCAGTACTTC.

This clonotype was observed many times. The chain carries TRBV5-5 and TRBJ1-1, with D maybe TRBD1 (6 bases). V was pared by 5 bases and J by 2 bases, with 16 bases between. The CDR3 runs 15 residues. CDR1 and CDR2 (germline): SGHKS, YYEKEE (reference sequence). The CDR3 sequence: CASRVPLQGNTEAFF. The DNA of the CDR3 is TGTGCCAGCAGAGTCCCCTTACAGGGAAACACTGAAGCTTTCTTT.

This clonotype was recorded at least ten times. V usage is TRBV28 and J usage is TRBJ2-7; D gene uncertain. The V and J ends lost 6 bases and 9 bases respectively, with 15 bases between them. Germline CDR1 is MDHEN and CDR2 is SYDVKM. The CDR3 spans 12 residues. For the CDR3, the DNA is TGTGCCAGCAGGGGAACTACTTTTCGGCAGTACTTC. Its translation: CASRGTTFRQYF.

This clonotype showed up many times. This chain links TRBV5-1 with TRBJ2-2; 9 bases map to TRBD1. The CDR3 is 16 residues long. J gave up 10 bases and V 6 bases, and 16 bases lay outside the gene matches. Germline V gene lookup returns CDR1 SGHRS and CDR2 YFSETQ. The CDR3 loop reads CASTTRAGQGEVELFF. CDR3 sequence (DNA): TGCGCCAGCACCACCCGGGCGGGACAGGGAGAGGTGGAGCTGTTTTTT.

CDR3 sequence reads: CASGLVPRNYPIYF. The CDR3 DNA reads TGTGCTAGTGGTTTGGTACCTCGAAATTACCCCATATATTTT. The V gene is TRBV12-5, the J gene TRBJ1-3, with D unresolved. V was clipped by 0 bases and J by 11 bases, with 14 bases between them. CDR3 length: 14 amino acids. Germline CDR1 and CDR2: LGHNT and FRNRAP.

This clonotype has ten or more counts. The V and J genes are TRBV2 and TRBJ2-1; the D gene is possibly TRBD2 (6 bases). Germline V gene sequence: CDR1 SNHLY, CDR2 FYNNEI. This CDR3 contains 13 residues. Trimming left V 6 bases short and J 7 bases short, with 13 bases between. The CDR3 DNA reads TGTGCCAGCAGATTCGGGACTCCGAATGAGCAGTTCTTC. Translated: CASRFGTPNEQFF.

This clonotype was detected ten times or more. J is TRBJ2-3 and V is TRBV5-1; D unresolved. Trimming took 0 bases from V and 4 from J, leaving 9 bases between them. This CDR3 is 14 amino acids long. Per germline, CDR1 SGHRS and CDR2 YFSETQ. The CDR3 sequence: CASSLGIRADTQYF. For the CDR3, the DNA is TGCGCCAGCAGCTTGGGGATCCGCGCAGATACGCAGTATTTT.

This clonotype was counted many times. The gene calls are TRBV5-1 and TRBJ1-2, with 7 bases lining up with TRBD1. Germline loops: CDR1 SGHRS, CDR2 YFSETQ. With 5 bases clipped from V and 2 bases from J, the junction kept 6 bases outside the gene matches. The CDR3 length is 14 residues. CDR3 residues: CASSNQGGNYGYTF. The CDR3 DNA reads as TGCGCCAGCAGTAATCAGGGGGGAAACTATGGCTACACCTTC.

This clonotype came up many times. This rearrangement joins TRBV7-9 to TRBJ2-7; D uncertain. Germline-derived CDR1 and CDR2 are SEHNR and FQNEAQ (reference sequence). V was trimmed by 3 bases and J by 3 bases, leaving 12 bases between them. The CDR3 totals 14 residues. CDR3: CASSFGRKGYEQYF. The CDR3 coding sequence is TGTGCCAGCAGCTTCGGACGGAAAGGCTACGAGCAGTACTTC.

This clonotype qualifies as medium-sized (0.01 to 0.1%). The V and J genes are TRBV20-1 and TRBJ2-1, with 8 bases fitting TRBD2. The CDR3 spans 12 residues. Germline CDR1 is DFQATT and CDR2 is SNEGSKA (reference sequence). Trimming cost V 3 bases and J 5 bases; bases outside gene matches: 0. CDR3 amino acids: CSARRGDNEQFF. DNA of the CDR3: TGCAGTGCTAGGCGGGGGGACAATGAGCAGTTCTTC.

This clonotype was recorded many times. J is TRBJ2-7 and V is TRBV27; perhaps TRBD1 as D (6 bases). The germline V gene encodes CDR1 MNHEY and CDR2 SMNVEV (reference sequence). The CDR3 contains 12 residues. V lost 6 bases, J lost 3 bases, and 9 bases lay in between. CDR3 in amino acids: CASSQGNYEQYF. The CDR3 nucleotides are TGTGCCAGCAGCCAGGGGAACTACGAGCAGTACTTC.

With regard to this clonotype: It may be a read error: a sequence one base away is much more abundant. The CDR3 does not end in the conserved phenylalanine or tryptophan, so this is likely a read error. The rearrangement uses TRBV6-5 and TRBJ1-1; D gene ambiguous. Trimming took off 6 bases at V and 2 bases at J, with 16 bases between the two ends. Germline values: CDR1 MNHEY, CDR2 SVGAGI. CDR3 length: 15 amino acids. CDR3 residues: CASSAPGVRNTEAFS. The CDR3 DNA reads as TGTGCCAGCAGCGCCCCTGGGGTCAGAAACACTGAAGCTTTCTCT.

This clonotype was seen ten or more times. The chain recombines TRBV29-1 with TRBJ2-5, with TRBD1 as a possible D gene (5 bases). This CDR3 contains 13 residues. CDR1 and CDR2 (germline): SQVTM, ANQGSEA. The V and J ends lost 5 bases and 1 base respectively, with 11 bases between them. CDR3 sequence reads: CSVPGAVQETQYF. The DNA of the CDR3 is TGCAGCGTTCCTGGGGCAGTCCAAGAGACCCAGTACTTC.

This clonotype appeared many times. The chain has TRBV5-1 and TRBJ1-1; 9 bases agree with TRBD1. CDR3 length: 14 amino acids. The ends lost 4 bases at V and 3 bases at J; junction bases unmatched: 4. Germline V CDR1 and CDR2: SGHRS, YFSETQ. The CDR3 loop is CASSRDRVDTEAFF. In DNA form, the CDR3 reads TGCGCCAGCAGCCGGGACAGGGTGGACACTGAAGCTTTCTTT.

There are many counts of this clonotype. V usage is TRBV18 and J usage is TRBJ1-1; D is uncertain. Germline-derived CDR1 and CDR2 are KGHSH and LQKENI. Trimming removed 3 bases at V and 1 base at J, with 12 bases between. The CDR3 sequence is 15 residues long. The chain's CDR3 is CASSPVQVRNTEAFF. The CDR3, as DNA: TGTGCCAGCTCACCCGTCCAGGTGAGGAACACTGAAGCTTTCTTT.

This clonotype was seen a few times. The chain recombines TRBV6-2 or TRBV6-3 with TRBJ2-7; D uncertain. The CDR3 loop spans 12 amino acids. Germline loops: CDR1 MNHEY, CDR2 SVGEGT. V lost 8 bases, J lost 4 bases, and 12 bases lay in between. The CDR3 nucleotides read TGTGCCAGCCGCGACGAAGGGTACGAGCAGTACTTC. Amino acid sequence: CASRDEGYEQYF.

In its sample, this clonotype was seen a few times. V gene TRBV7-2 combines with J gene TRBJ2-5; 10 positions match TRBD2. The length of the CDR3 is 15 residues. CDR1 is SGHTA, CDR2 FQGNSA, per germline. Trimming at V came to 4 bases and at J to 2 bases, leaving 4 bases not matched to a gene. The CDR3 region has the DNA TGTGCCAGCAGCTCCCTTAGCGGGGGGCAAGAGACCCAGTACTTC. Protein: CASSSLSGGQETQYF.

This clonotype came up many times. The J gene is TRBJ1-4, the V gene TRBV7-2; no clear D gene. Germline CDR1 and CDR2: SGHTA and FQGNSA. V was cut by 5 bases and J by 8 bases, with 12 bases left in between. This CDR3 has 13 residues. The CDR3 DNA sequence: TGTGCCAGCAGCCGGAAGGGCAGAGAAAAACTGTTTTTT. As protein: CASSRKGREKLFF.

This clonotype was seen many times. This chain uses TRBV4-1 with TRBJ1-5; possibly TRBD1 for D (6 bases). The V end lost 3 bases, the J end lost 4 bases, and 16 bases lay between the germline ends. The CDR3 covers 16 residues. Germline CDR1 MGHRA, CDR2 YSYEKL. CDR3 amino acids: CASSQIAGQQNQPQHF. CDR3 coding DNA: TGCGCCAGCAGCCAGATCGCTGGACAGCAGAATCAGCCCCAGCATTTT.

This clonotype was observed at least ten times. The chain links TRBV21-1 to TRBJ2-7; the table's D call, TRBD1, was not checked against the DNA. TRBV21-1 is a listed pseudogene. This CDR3 contains 19 residues. CDR3: CASSKNSSRDRGSSYEQYF. CDR3 nucleotide sequence: TGTGCCAGCAGCAAAAACTCTTCCCGGGACAGGGGGAGCTCCTACGAGCAGTACTTC.